This T cell receptor (beta chain) is from a study of T cells in Graves' hyperthyroidism and ophthalmopathy (dated by TCRdb to the late 2010s). Concerning the study at large: Peripheral blood samples were taken at the time of initial diagnosis, prior to any treatment. Following sampling, methimazole starting at 30 mg daily was given to hyperthyroidism patients, and high-dose intravenous methylprednisolone was given to ophthalmopathy patients. The 75 to 100 discovery patients were randomly split 7:3 into training and test sets. The paper reports TCR Vbeta CDR3 sequencing of some 140 peripheral blood samples: approximately 43 ophthalmopathy, 70 to 85 hyperthyroidism and 17 progressor patients. In over five Graves' hyperthyroidism patients, the study also compared T-cell repertoires from thyroid tissue with T-cell repertoires from blood. To identify distinguishing TCR V-J signatures, a discovery cohort of 95 to 100 patients was used, comprising 40 to 45 with Graves' ophthalmopathy and approximately 58 with stable Graves' hyperthyroidism. Whether ophthalmopathy could be predicted prospectively was tested in an independent validation cohort made up of roughly 20 hyperthyroidism patients plus 17 patients who later progressed to ophthalmopathy. The paper's findings and limits, for the study overall: In validation, progression to ophthalmopathy was predicted by the model with 70% to 71% sensitivity and 72% to 85% specificity, a median of approximately 6.5 months before onset. Most expanded thyroid clonotypes (frequency above 0.001) were also detected in blood, suggesting blood repertoires may reflect thyroid immune responses. In cross-validation, a model built on a 13 V-J signature told ophthalmopathy apart from stable hyperthyroidism with about 90% sensitivity and around 81% specificity, and in testing the same model reached 80%/75%. No statistical method was used to set the sample size in advance, and investigators knew the group allocation.

TCR beta CDR3 regions were amplified from RNA transcripts. The first round of RT-PCR for the TCR CDR3 was performed with the HTBI primer set and the Qiagen OneStep RT-PCR kit. A second multiplex PCR round built the libraries, followed by size selection and purification. Sequencing of the libraries was done on an Illumina HiSeq2000 using paired-end 100 bp reads. In the paper's pipeline: SOAPnuke was used to process the raw data, removing reads that contained adapters or uncalled bases, had a mean Phred below 15, or lacked an exact match to the constant primer or identifier. High-quality paired reads were merged using COPE v1.2.5, and each unique nucleotide sequence was defined as a clonotype. MiTCR v1.1 was used to align clonotypes to the IMGT TRBV, TRBD and TRBJ reference segments. Analysis was restricted to V-J combinations with a frequency above 0.0001, which covered 98% to 99.2% of repertoires. A TCS score was defined as the ratio of F50 (clonal expansion) to E x V (chaos), with BLOSUM62-based TCRdist applied between CDR3 peptides within each V-J. Welch's t-statistics and random forest reduced approximately 520 V-J features to some 14, which were used in a naive Bayes classifier (R e1071). In-frame beta chains were kept once TCRdb had trimmed the public reads at Q25 with fastp and called clones with MiXCR. Every CDR3 protein is listed once, alongside the most common genes and DNA of its rows. The V and J calls shown here were made by TCRdb, not taken from the authors' results. For this sample there are 500,000 to 750,000 distinct CDR3 sequences; 15% to 19% appear just once. The ten largest clones add up to under 8% of the sample.

Stable Graves' hyperthyroidism was defined as the absence of progression to ophthalmopathy over 18 months of follow-up. Hyperthyroidism patients were aged 18 to 65 years and newly diagnosed, with disease duration of less than 2 months. The study excluded patients with uncontrolled infections, other autoimmune diseases, pregnancy or lactation. Clinical symptoms, serum thyroxine and TRAb, thyroid ultrasound, and orbital computed tomography formed the basis for the diagnoses. PBMCs were isolated from 8 to 10 ml of fresh peripheral blood by Ficoll-Paque density gradient centrifugation. Total RNA was extracted using Trizol reagent, and RNA quality was assessed on an Agilent 2100 Bioanalyzer. The trim is 6 bases for V and 3 bases for J, with a gap of 14 bases between the germline ends. The CDR3 spans 14 residues, from the cysteine through the phenylalanine. Only the CDR3 region is kept as DNA, spanning 42 bases read in frame from base 1. Based on the germline V gene, the CDR1 and CDR2 sequences are MNHNS and SASEGT.

In regard to this clonotype: Its antigen is unknown. One base away there is no much larger clone; base qualities are not given.

This receptor was obtained from a woman in her 30s with Graves' hyperthyroidism. The chain links TRBV6-1 with TRBJ1-1; the D gene cannot be resolved reliably. The sequencing input was blood. The CDR3 in this case is CASRGRSWDTEAFF. The nucleotides are TGTGCCAGCAGGGGAAGAAGCTGGGACACTGAAGCTTTCTTT.